This TCR beta chain was retrieved from a study of siplizumab effects on memory and regulatory T cells. Study-wide results and limits: Significantly reduced by siplizumab was the cumulative frequency of alloreactive sequences, namely those traceable to unstimulated CD4+ memory cells. About 75-95% of proliferating CD4+ or CD8+ clones had no assignable naive or memory phenotype. In siplizumab cultures, the suppressive function of proliferating Tregs remained unconfirmed. Contribution to the alloresponse seemed major for naive T cells, which also seemed more diverse than memory cells.

A note on this clone: Its specificity is not known.

This CDR3 region has 18 residues. Trimming removed 1 base from V and 0 bases from J; junction bases left unmatched: 10. Germline V CDR1 and CDR2: SGHRS, YFSETQ. Clones were read by immunoSEQ multiplex PCR, and TCRdb kept only the in-frame ones, dropping some. Of over 100,000 clones in the sample, roughly nine tenths were seen once. The rearrangement uses TRBV5-1 and TRBJ1-1; 9 bases align to TRBD1. The sequence came from a human donor in good health. Sequenced sample: Tregs sorted from blood. The chain's CDR3 is CASSLIPGQGGMNTEAFF. The CDR3 nucleotides are TGCGCCAGCAGCTTGATTCCGGGACAGGGAGGAATGAACACTGAAGCTTTCTTT.